The 14 T cell receptor beta chains in this list originate from one sample, sequenced in a study of cytomegalovirus exposure and HLA in healthy donors. Researchers ran the PCR with 60 Vbeta and 13 Jbeta primers. The protocol was immunoSEQ multiplex PCR, while the TCRdb copy is restricted to in-frame clones and leaves out a portion. In the table there are some 100,000 clones, 62% of which are singletons. The sample consisted of PBMCs. The receptors were sampled from a woman in her 30s in good health and CMV-seropositive.

The chain has TRBV5-8 and TRBJ1-5, with 10 bases matching TRBD1. The V and J ends lost 4 bases and 7 bases, in that order; junction bases with no gene match: 8. The germline CDR1 and CDR2 sequences are SGHTS and YDEGEE. The CDR3 has 15 amino acids. The CDR3: CASSSPGTGVQPQHF. CDR3 in DNA: TGTGCCAGCAGCAGTCCCGGGACAGGGGTCCAGCCCCAGCATTTT.

This clone was counted a few times. The chain recombines TRBV21-1 with TRBJ1-5. TRBV21-1 corresponds to a pseudogene. This CDR3 contains 12 residues. Here the CDR3 reads CASSHGNQPQHF. CDR3 nucleotide sequence: TGTGCCAGCAGCCACGGGAATCAGCCCCAGCATTTT.

The rearrangement joins TRBV6-1 to TRBJ1-1; D gene uncertain. Looked up from germline, CDR1 is MNHNS and CDR2 is SASEGT. CDR3 length equals 13 residues. Trimming stripped 6 bases from V and 2 bases from J, with 10 bases between. The CDR3 loop is CASRPKPNTEAFF. In DNA form, the CDR3 reads TGTGCCAGCAGGCCCAAGCCCAACACTGAAGCTTTCTTT.

This chain connects TRBV14 to TRBJ2-4, with a weak D call TRBD1 (6 bases). The V gene lost 1 base and the J gene lost 0 bases, with 10 bases spanning the gap. Germline CDR1 and CDR2: SGHDN and FVKESK. There are 16 residues in the CDR3. Here the CDR3 DNA reads TGTGCCAGCAGCCAAGGCAGGGGATTAGCCAAAAACATTCAGTACTTC. As protein: CASSQGRGLAKNIQYF.

This rearrangement joins TRBV25-1 to TRBJ1-1; D unclear. Trimming pared 1 base from V and 1 base from J, leaving 7 bases between. Germline CDR1 is MGHDK and CDR2 is SYGVNS. There are 14 residues in the CDR3. The CDR3 bases are TGTGCCAGCAGTGAATGGGCAGCGAACACTGAAGCTTTCTTT. It yields the protein CASSEWAANTEAFF. The variable domain in full, completed from reference TRBV25-1 and TRBJ1-1, reads EADIYQTPRYLVIGTGKKITLECSQTMGHDKMYWYQQDPGMELHLIHYSYGVNSTEKGDLSSESTVSRIRTEHFPLTLESARPSHTSQYLCASSEWAANTEAFFGQGTRLTVV.

Only a few counts were recorded for this clone. This chain links TRBV5-1 with TRBJ1-1; 10 positions match TRBD1. The CDR3 runs 14 residues. V lost 0 bases and J lost 11; bases outside the gene matches: 7. Germline V gene lookup returns CDR1 SGHRS and CDR2 YFSETQ. CDR3 protein: CASSLGGQGELAFF. The CDR3 DNA reads as TGCGCCAGCAGCTTGGGCGGACAGGGGGAGCTTGCTTTCTTT.

The chain joins TRBV28 to TRBJ2-1, with 7 bases aligning to TRBD1. The trim removed 7 bases at V and 1 base at J, leaving 7 bases unmatched. CDR3 size: 15 residues. Looked up from germline, CDR1 is MDHEN and CDR2 is SYDVKM. The CDR3 is CASNVPGQSYNEQFF. CDR3 nucleotides: TGTGCCAGCAATGTCCCGGGACAGTCCTACAATGAGCAGTTCTTC.

This chain joins TRBV18 and TRBJ1-5; 8 nucleotides line up with TRBD1. The CDR3 length is 15 residues. V dropped 5 bases and J dropped 1; count of bases not matched to a gene: 4. Per germline, CDR1 KGHSH and CDR2 LQKENI. CDR3 sequence reads: CASSAGGASNQPQHF. The CDR3 bases are TGTGCCAGCTCAGCAGGGGGCGCGAGCAATCAGCCCCAGCATTTT.

CDR3: CASSASATQHF. Here the CDR3 DNA reads TGTGCCAGCAGCGCCTCCGCGACCCAGCATTTT. This chain links TRBV9 with TRBJ1-5; D call uncertain. The CDR3 has 11 amino acids. CDR1 and CDR2 (germline): SGDLS, YYNGEE. V was trimmed by 3 bases and J by 11 bases, leaving 9 bases between them.

The J gene is TRBJ1-6, the V gene TRBV30; D might be TRBD1 (6 bases). Looked up from germline, CDR1 is GTSNPN and CDR2 is SVGIG (reference sequence). Trimming cost V 8 bases and J 10 bases, with 21 bases left between them. The CDR3 loop spans 14 amino acids. The CDR3 loop reads CAGGGHQGISPLHF. As DNA, the CDR3 is TGTGCCGGCGGGGGGCACCAGGGTATCTCACCCCTCCACTTT.

The V gene is TRBV7-3, the J gene TRBJ1-1, with D perhaps matching TRBD1 (5 bases). Trimming stripped 5 bases from V and 1 base from J, with 8 bases between. Per the germline V gene, CDR1 is SGHTA and CDR2 is FQGTGA. The CDR3 extends over 13 amino acids. The CDR3 nucleotides are TGTGCCAGCAGCCCCACAGGGAACACTGAAGCTTTCTTT. This sequence encodes CASSPTGNTEAFF.

The chain carries TRBV9 and TRBJ1-1; D gene uncertain. Trimming shortened V by 0 bases and J by 4 bases, and 7 bases separated the two germline ends. CDR3 length equals 13 residues. Germline V CDR1 and CDR2: SGDLS, YYNGEE. The CDR3 reads CASSVDGGTEAFF. CDR3 DNA sequence: TGTGCCAGCAGCGTAGATGGAGGCACTGAAGCTTTCTTT.

There are a few counts of this clone. This sequence joins TRBV5-1 and TRBJ2-3; 9 bases are a match to TRBD2. Germline CDR1 reads SGHRS; CDR2 reads YFSETQ. Germline trimming cut 3 bases from V and 4 bases from J; bases unmatched to any gene: 9. The CDR3 sequence is 16 residues long. CDR3 in DNA: TGCGCCAGCAGCTCGGGACTAGCTTTTGGGGCAGATACGCAGTATTTT. As protein: CASSSGLAFGADTQYF.

The chain has TRBV5-6 and TRBJ2-5, with TRBD1 identical over 11 bases. CDR1 and CDR2 (germline): SGHDT, YYEEEE. V was pared by 6 bases and J by 5 bases, with 6 bases of the junction left unmatched. This CDR3 has 14 residues. The CDR3 DNA reads TGTGCCAGCATCCTGGACAGGGGGCGGGAGACCCAGTACTTC. The encoded protein is CASILDRGRETQYF. The full variable domain, rest sourced from reference TRBV5-6 and TRBJ2-5, is DAGVTQSPTHLIKTRGQQVTLRCSPKSGHDTVSWYQQALGQGPQFIFQYYEEEERQRGNFPDRFSGHQFPNYSSELNVNALLLGDSALYLCASILDRGRETQYFGPGTRLLVL.